This record concerns one T cell receptor beta chain sequence. Its matching antigen is unknown. This specimen comes from a study of radiotherapy plus CTLA-4 blockade in lung cancer. Study observations and caveats: Radiotherapy with ipilimumab was followed by blood expansion of tumor-derived clones.

Libraries were prepared by immunoSEQ multiplex PCR; TCRdb keeps only in-frame clonotypes and omits some of them. Here the sample spans about 50,000 clones, 84% being singletons. This CDR3 region has 19 residues. Germline CDR1 MGHRA, CDR2 YSYEKL. V was shortened by 0 bases and J by 6 bases, with 25 bases between the two germline ends. The material was peripheral blood, obtained from a patient treated with radiotherapy plus ipilimumab. The V gene is TRBV4-1, the J gene TRBJ2-3; a possible D gene is TRBD2 (6 bases). The receptor comes from a human donor with non-small cell lung cancer whose response to radiotherapy plus ipilimumab could not be evaluated. CDR3: CASSQEIVSGYPKWDTQYF. DNA for the CDR3: TGCGCCAGCAGCCAAGAAATAGTTAGCGGCTATCCGAAATGGGATACGCAGTATTTT.